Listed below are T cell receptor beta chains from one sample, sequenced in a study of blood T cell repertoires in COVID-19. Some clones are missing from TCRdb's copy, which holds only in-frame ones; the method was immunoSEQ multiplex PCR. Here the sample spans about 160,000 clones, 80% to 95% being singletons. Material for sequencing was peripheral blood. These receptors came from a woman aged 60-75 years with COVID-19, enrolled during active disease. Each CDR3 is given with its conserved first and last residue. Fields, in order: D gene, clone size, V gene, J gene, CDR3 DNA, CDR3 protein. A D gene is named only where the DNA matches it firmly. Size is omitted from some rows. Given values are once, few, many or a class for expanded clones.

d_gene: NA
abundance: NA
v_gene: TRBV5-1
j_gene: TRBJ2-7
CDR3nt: TGCGCCAGCAGCCTCTACCGTTCCTACGAGCAGTACTTC
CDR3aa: CASSLYRSYEQYF

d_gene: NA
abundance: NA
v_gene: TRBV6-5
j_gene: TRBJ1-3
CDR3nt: TGTGCCAGCAGTTACTCACAATCAGTCTCTGGAAACACCATATATTTT
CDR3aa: CASSYSQSVSGNTIYF

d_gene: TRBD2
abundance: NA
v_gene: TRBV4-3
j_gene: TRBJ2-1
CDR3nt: TGCGCCAGCAGCCAGGGTCTAGCGGGGACTGACAATGAGCAGTTCTTC
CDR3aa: CASSQGLAGTDNEQFF

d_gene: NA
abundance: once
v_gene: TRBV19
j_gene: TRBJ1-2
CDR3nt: TGTGCCAGTAGTATTCAGGGTAACTATGGCTACACCTTC
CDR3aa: CASSIQGNYGYTF

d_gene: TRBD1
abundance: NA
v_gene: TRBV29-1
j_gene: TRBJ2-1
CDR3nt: TGCAGCGTGGACAGGGGTTTTTACAATGAGCAGTTCTTC
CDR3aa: CSVDRGFYNEQFF

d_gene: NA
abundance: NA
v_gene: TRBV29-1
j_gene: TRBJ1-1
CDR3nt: TGCAGCGTTGATTGGTTAGGGGGGGATGAAGCTTTCTTT
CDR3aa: CSVDWLGGDEAFF

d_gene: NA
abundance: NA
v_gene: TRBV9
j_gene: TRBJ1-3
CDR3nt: TGTGCCAGCAGCGTAGGGCGGGCTGGAAACACCATATATTTT
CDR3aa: CASSVGRAGNTIYF

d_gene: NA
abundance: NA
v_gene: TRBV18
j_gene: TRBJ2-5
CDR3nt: TGTGCCAGCTCACCACTGACAGGGACTTACCAAGAGACCCAGTACTTC
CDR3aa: CASSPLTGTYQETQYF

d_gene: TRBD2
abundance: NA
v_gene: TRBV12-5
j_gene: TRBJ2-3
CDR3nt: TGTGCTAGTGGACCTAGCGGGGGTTCATCAGATACGCAGTATTTT
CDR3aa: CASGPSGGSSDTQYF

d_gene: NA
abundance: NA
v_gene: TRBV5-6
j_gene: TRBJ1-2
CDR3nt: TGTGCCAGCAGCTTGGGGGGCAATCACTATGGCTACACCTTC
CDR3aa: CASSLGGNHYGYTF

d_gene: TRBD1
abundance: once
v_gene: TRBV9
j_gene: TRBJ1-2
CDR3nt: TGTGCCAGCAGCCCAGGGGGCAACTATGGCTACACCTTC
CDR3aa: CASSPGGNYGYTF

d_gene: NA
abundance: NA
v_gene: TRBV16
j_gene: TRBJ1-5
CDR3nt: TGTGCCAGCAGCCAATCTGGGAGGGGAAGCAATCAGCCCCAGCATTTT
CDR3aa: CASSQSGRGSNQPQHF

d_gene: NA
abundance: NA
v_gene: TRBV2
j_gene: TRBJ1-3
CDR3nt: TGTGCCAGCAGTGATGCGGGTTACTCTGGAAACACCATATATTTT
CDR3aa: CASSDAGYSGNTIYF

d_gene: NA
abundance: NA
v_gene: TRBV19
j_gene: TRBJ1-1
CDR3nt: TGTGCCAGTCGCGGGCCGGGGGGATTGAACACTGAAGCTTTCTTT
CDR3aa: CASRGPGGLNTEAFF

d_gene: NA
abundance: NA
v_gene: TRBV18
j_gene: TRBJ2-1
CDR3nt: TGTGCCAGCTCACCAACCAGCTACAATGAGCAGTTCTTC
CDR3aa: CASSPTSYNEQFF

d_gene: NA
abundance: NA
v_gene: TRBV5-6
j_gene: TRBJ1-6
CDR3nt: TGTGCCAGCAGCCCCCGAGGCAGTGGAAGCTCCTATAATTCACCCCTCCACTTT
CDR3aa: CASSPRGSGSSYNSPLHF

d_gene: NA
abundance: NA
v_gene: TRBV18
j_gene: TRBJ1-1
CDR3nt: TGTGCCAGCCGGGGAAGAATGAACACTGAAGCTTTCTTT
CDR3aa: CASRGRMNTEAFF

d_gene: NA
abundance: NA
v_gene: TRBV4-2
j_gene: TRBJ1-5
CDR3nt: TGTGCCAGCAGCCAAGGCGTACTGGGACACAATCAGCCCCAGCATTTT
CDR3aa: CASSQGVLGHNQPQHF

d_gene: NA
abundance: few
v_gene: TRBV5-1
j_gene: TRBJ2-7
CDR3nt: TGCGCCAGCAGCTTGGATTCGGGACGGGGGTACGAGCAGTACTTC
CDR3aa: CASSLDSGRGYEQYF

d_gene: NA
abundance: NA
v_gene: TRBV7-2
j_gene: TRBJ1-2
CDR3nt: TGTGCCAGCAGCACCCCAGGGCGTCGCGGTGGCTACACCTTC
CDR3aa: CASSTPGRRGGYTF

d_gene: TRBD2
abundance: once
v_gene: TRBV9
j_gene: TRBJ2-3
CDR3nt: TGTGCCAGCAGCGTAGGGACCGGGGGGGATACGCAGTATTTT
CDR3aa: CASSVGTGGDTQYF